Listed below are T cell receptor beta chains from one sample, sequenced in a study of blood T cells in healthy people across ages. TCRdb reprocessed the 5' RACE reads via MiXCR and lists one record per CDR3 protein. Of approximately 600,000 distinct CDR3 sequences listed, 45% to 65% are singletons. Sequencing was performed on blood. The receptors come from a man in his 60s in good health. CDR3s include the opening cysteine and the closing phenylalanine or tryptophan. A D gene is named only where the DNA matches it firmly. Rows may omit the clone size; those that give it use once, few, many or a size class.

CDR3 protein | CDR3 DNA | clone size | D gene | J gene | V gene
CSARGATSNEKLFF | TGCAGTGCTAGAGGGGCCACCTCTAATGAAAAACTGTTTTTT | NA | NA | TRBJ1-4 | TRBV20-1
CSVRASGARRETQYF | TGCAGCGTCAGGGCTAGCGGGGCCAGGAGGGAGACCCAGTACTTC | NA | TRBD2 | TRBJ2-5 | TRBV29-1
CATSEPNSGEQFF | TGTGCCACCAGTGAGCCCAATAGCGGAGAGCAGTTCTTC | NA | NA | TRBJ2-1 | TRBV24-1
CASSVAPYNEQFF | TGTGCCAGCAGCGTAGCCCCCTACAATGAGCAGTTCTTC | NA | NA | TRBJ2-1 | TRBV9
CASSRPRTGRNYYYEQYF | TGTGCCAGCAGCCGGCCCAGGACAGGGCGGAACTACTACTACGAGCAGTACTTC | NA | TRBD1 | TRBJ2-7 | TRBV7-2
CASSPRFRAARVAETQYF | TGTGCCAGCAGCCCCCGCTTCCGGGCAGCTAGGGTGGCCGAGACCCAGTACTTC | NA | NA | TRBJ2-5 | TRBV14
CASSQVAGSRYGYTF | TGTGCCAGCAGCCAAGTGGCAGGGTCGCGCTATGGCTACACCTTC | NA | NA | TRBJ1-2 | TRBV3-1
CSGERGTYNEQFF | TGCAGTGGGGAGCGTGGGACCTACAATGAGCAGTTCTTC | NA | NA | TRBJ2-1 | TRBV20-1
CAISAGRRATEAFF | TGTGCCATCAGTGCCGGCAGGAGGGCCACTGAAGCTTTCTTT | NA | NA | TRBJ1-1 | TRBV10-3
CASRGDRLAGYNEQFF | TGTGCCAGCAGAGGGGATCGACTAGCGGGGTACAATGAGCAGTTCTTC | NA | TRBD2 | TRBJ2-1 | TRBV2
CSANRDRDSGTLHF | TGCAGTGCTAATCGGGACAGGGACTCAGGGACCCTCCACTTT | few | TRBD1 | TRBJ1-6 | TRBV20-1
CASSQATGTTKRNEQFF | TGCGCCAGCAGCCAAGCTACCGGGACTACCAAGAGGAATGAGCAGTTCTTC | once | TRBD2 | TRBJ2-1 | TRBV4-1
CASSLSPGQETQYF | TGTGCCAGCTCACTCTCTCCAGGCCAAGAGACCCAGTACTTC | few | NA | TRBJ2-5 | TRBV18
CASSPRSYQETQYF | TGTGCCAGCAGTCCACGGAGCTACCAAGAGACCCAGTACTTC | NA | NA | TRBJ2-5 | TRBV3-1
CSVATSGGREQYF | TGCAGCGTCGCGACTAGCGGGGGGAGGGAGCAGTACTTC | NA | TRBD2 | TRBJ2-4 | TRBV29-1
CASSYHGRQNEKLFF | TGTGCCAGCAGTTACCATGGACGGCAGAATGAAAAACTGTTTTTT | NA | NA | TRBJ1-4 | TRBV6-5
CASSQDGPPSRVPYEQYF | TGCGCCAGCAGCCAGGATGGGCCCCCGAGCAGAGTACCCTACGAGCAGTACTTC | NA | NA | TRBJ2-7 | TRBV4-1
CASRNSEATGELFF | TGTGCCAGCAGAAACTCTGAGGCCACCGGGGAGCTGTTTTTT | NA | NA | TRBJ2-2 | TRBV2
CASSVLTGEADTQYF | TGTGCCAGCAGCGTCCTCACAGGGGAGGCAGATACGCAGTATTTT | NA | NA | TRBJ2-3 | TRBV9
CASSPGGTGRQNIQYF | TGTGCCAGCAGTCCCGGGGGGACAGGGAGGCAAAACATTCAGTACTTC | NA | TRBD1 | TRBJ2-4 | TRBV6-2/TRBV6-3
CASSETGAYGYTF | TGTGCCAGCAGCGAGACAGGGGCCTATGGCTACACCTTC | NA | TRBD1 | TRBJ1-2 | TRBV9
CASSPGRGFTDTQYF | TGCGCCAGCAGCCCCGGTCGGGGCTTCACAGATACGCAGTATTTT | NA | NA | TRBJ2-3 | TRBV4-1
CASSAPGTEETSGENNEQFF | TGTGCCAGCAGCGCCCCGGGGACAGAAGAGACTAGCGGGGAGAACAATGAGCAGTTCTTC | few | NA | TRBJ2-1 | TRBV21-1
CAISGDREVRPLHF | TGTGCCATCAGTGGGGACAGGGAAGTCCGTCCCCTCCACTTT | few | TRBD1 | TRBJ1-6 | TRBV10-3
CASRQTSGGAYEQYF | TGTGCCAGCAGACAAACTAGCGGGGGTGCCTACGAGCAGTACTTC | NA | TRBD2 | TRBJ2-7 | TRBV11-2
CASSKGHAGSYNEQFF | TGTGCCAGCAGCAAGGGACACGCAGGCTCCTACAATGAGCAGTTCTTC | NA | NA | TRBJ2-1 | TRBV5-5
CASSLDAAGGQSSYNEQFF | TGTGCCAGCAGCTTAGACGCAGCGGGGGGACAGAGCTCCTACAATGAGCAGTTCTTC | NA | TRBD2 | TRBJ2-1 | TRBV7-9